Described below is a single TCR beta chain sequence and its context. Trimming cost V 5 bases and J 3 bases; bases outside gene matches: 17. Germline CDR1 reads MNHEY; CDR2 reads SMNVEV (reference sequence). The CDR3 has 20 amino acids. This specimen belongs to a study of blood T cell repertoires in COVID-19. Turning to the study itself: The analysed material was cDNA or gDNA that came from T cells, B-cell-depleted T cells, or PBMCs.

Sequenced by immunoSEQ multiplex PCR; TCRdb stores in-frame clones only, minus some. The data contain 85,000 or so clones, about 95% of them singletons. This chain connects TRBV27 to TRBJ1-4, with 11 nucleotides matching TRBD1. The TCR originated in a human donor with active COVID-19. The donor label of this sample is uncertain. The sequenced material came from peripheral blood. CDR3 sequence (DNA): TGTGCCAGCAGTGCGGGTCCGGACAGGGGGCCAGTAGGAGCTAATGAAAAACTGTTTTTT. Translating it yields CASSAGPDRGPVGANEKLFF.